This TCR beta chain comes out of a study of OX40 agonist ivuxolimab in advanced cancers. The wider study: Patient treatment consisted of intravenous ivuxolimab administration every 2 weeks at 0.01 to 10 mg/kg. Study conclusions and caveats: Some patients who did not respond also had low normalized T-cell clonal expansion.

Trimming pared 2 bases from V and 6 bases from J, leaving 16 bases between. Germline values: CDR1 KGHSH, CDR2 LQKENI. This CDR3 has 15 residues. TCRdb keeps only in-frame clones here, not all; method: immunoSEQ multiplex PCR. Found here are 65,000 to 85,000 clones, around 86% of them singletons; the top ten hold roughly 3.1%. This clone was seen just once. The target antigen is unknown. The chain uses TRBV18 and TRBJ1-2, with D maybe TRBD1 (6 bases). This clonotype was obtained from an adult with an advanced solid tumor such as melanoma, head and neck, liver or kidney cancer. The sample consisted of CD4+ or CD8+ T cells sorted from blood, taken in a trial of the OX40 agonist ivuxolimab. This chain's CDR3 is CASSPIRGQIDGYTF. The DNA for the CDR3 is TGTGCCAGCTCACCAATTCGGGGGCAGATTGATGGCTACACCTTC.